This T cell receptor (beta chain) was identified in a study of shared T cell receptors in the human thymus. Repertoires were generated with immunoSEQ multiplex PCR, while TCRdb's copy carries only in-frame clones and drops some. The sample lists under 850,000 clones; roughly 90% were seen once. V gave up 3 bases and J gave up 8 bases, with 23 bases separating them. The germline V gene encodes CDR1 SGHRS and CDR2 YFSETQ. This CDR3 contains 16 residues. This clone appeared a single time. The sample also formed part of further work on human thymus T cells. That source reports: Corrective cardiac operations yielded the resected thymus tissue. In unrelated individuals, thymic repertoires overlapped highly, according to related research.

V is TRBV5-1 and J is TRBJ1-2, with D perhaps TRBD1 (6 bases). The clonotype originates from a boy under three years old with a congenital heart defect. Sequencing was done on a sample of thymocytes. CDR3 amino acids: CASSSGRGAGWRGYTF. The CDR3 DNA is TGCGCCAGCAGCTCGGGGCGGGGGGCAGGCTGGCGGGGCTACACCTTC.